The source of this TCR beta chain is a study of sequential checkpoint blockade in melanoma. Study overall: Maintenance nivolumab came after either treatment sequence.

The protocol was immunoSEQ multiplex PCR, while the TCRdb copy is restricted to in-frame clones and leaves out a portion. The top ten hold around 12% of the sample, which has some 35,000 clones, about 88% seen once. The germline V gene has CDR1 LNHDA and CDR2 SQIVND (reference sequence). CDR3 size: 15 residues. Trimming removed 9 bases at V and 2 bases at J, with 17 bases between. Treatment meaning: randomized to nivolumab then ipilimumab (arm A) or the reverse (arm B). PBMC sorting kept live CD3+CD8+ cells without CD19 or CD56. The clonotype was recovered from a human donor with melanoma. This chain uses TRBV19 with TRBJ1-3, with TRBD1 as a possible D gene (5 bases). The specimen was CD8+ T cells sorted from blood (inferred from file names), collected from a patient given nivolumab and ipilimumab in sequence. In DNA, the CDR3 is TGTGCCAGCGCACCGCTTCAGGGTCCTGGAAACACCATATATTTT. Translation gives CASAPLQGPGNTIYF.